This is a list of T cell receptor beta chains from one sample in a study of OX40 agonist ivuxolimab in advanced cancers. Sequencing used immunoSEQ multiplex PCR; TCRdb keeps in-frame clones, though not all of them. The sample lists around 92,000 clones; 84% were seen once. The sequences come from CD4+ or CD8+ T cells sorted from blood, collected in a trial of the OX40 agonist ivuxolimab. These receptors all come from an adult with an advanced solid tumor such as melanoma, head and neck, liver or kidney cancer. The CDR3 runs from the conserved cysteine through the conserved F or W. Each record gives: D gene, V gene, clone size, J gene, CDR3 length, CDR3 DNA, CDR3 protein. D genes are given only for firm matches. Clone size is stated in some rows and not others, as once, few, many or a class when expanded.

d_call: TRBD2; v_call: TRBV7-2; clone_size: .; j_call: TRBJ2-1; cdr3_length: 16; cdr3_nt: TGTGCCAGCAGCTCCACACTAGCGGGGGCGTACAATGAGCAGTTCTTC; cdr3_aa: CASSSTLAGAYNEQFF
d_call: .; v_call: TRBV13; clone_size: .; j_call: TRBJ1-1; cdr3_length: 14; cdr3_nt: TGTGCCAGCAGCTTAGAACAGGGTCGTACTGAAGCTTTCTTT; cdr3_aa: CASSLEQGRTEAFF
d_call: .; v_call: TRBV10-3; clone_size: .; j_call: TRBJ2-3; cdr3_length: 13; cdr3_nt: TGTGCCATCAGTGAGAAGGCCGAAGATACGCAGTATTTT; cdr3_aa: CAISEKAEDTQYF
d_call: .; v_call: TRBV7-6; clone_size: .; j_call: TRBJ2-1; cdr3_length: 15; cdr3_nt: TGTGCCAGCAGCCTAAGGGGGGGGGAGAACAATGAGCAGTTCTTC; cdr3_aa: CASSLRGGENNEQFF
d_call: .; v_call: TRBV10-2; clone_size: .; j_call: TRBJ2-5; cdr3_length: 13; cdr3_nt: TGCGCCAGCACCCAGACAATCCAAGAGACCCAGTACTTC; cdr3_aa: CASTQTIQETQYF
d_call: .; v_call: TRBV5-1; clone_size: .; j_call: TRBJ2-2; cdr3_length: 14; cdr3_nt: TGCGCCAGCAGCCCGGAGGGACGGACCGGGGAGCTGTTTTTT; cdr3_aa: CASSPEGRTGELFF
d_call: .; v_call: TRBV4-3; clone_size: .; j_call: TRBJ2-7; cdr3_length: 14; cdr3_nt: TGCGCCAGCAGCCAAGATCTCAGGACCTACGAGCAGTACTTC; cdr3_aa: CASSQDLRTYEQYF
d_call: .; v_call: TRBV18; clone_size: .; j_call: TRBJ2-2; cdr3_length: 15; cdr3_nt: TGTGCCAGCTCACCCGGGACAAGTAACACCGGGGAGCTGTTTTTT; cdr3_aa: CASSPGTSNTGELFF
d_call: .; v_call: TRBV10-3; clone_size: .; j_call: TRBJ1-1; cdr3_length: 12; cdr3_nt: TGTGCCATCAGGAGACAGAACACTGAAGCTTTCTTT; cdr3_aa: CAIRRQNTEAFF
d_call: .; v_call: TRBV5-6; clone_size: .; j_call: TRBJ2-6; cdr3_length: 16; cdr3_nt: TGTGCCAGCAGCTTGAACCCGGGGGCTGGGGCCAACGTCCTGACTTTC; cdr3_aa: CASSLNPGAGANVLTF
d_call: .; v_call: TRBV6-5; clone_size: .; j_call: TRBJ2-1; cdr3_length: 15; cdr3_nt: TGTGCCAGCAGCTACGGGGGTAGCTCCTACAATGAGCAGTTCTTC; cdr3_aa: CASSYGGSSYNEQFF
d_call: TRBD1; v_call: TRBV27; clone_size: once; j_call: TRBJ1-1; cdr3_length: 15; cdr3_nt: TGTGCCAGCAGACGGACAGGGGGGGCGAACACCGAAGCTTTCTTT; cdr3_aa: CASRRTGGANTEAFF
d_call: TRBD2; v_call: TRBV7-3; clone_size: .; j_call: TRBJ2-7; cdr3_length: 15; cdr3_nt: TGTGCCAGCAGCGCCTCCGTAGCGGGGGGGCGGGAGCAGTACTTC; cdr3_aa: CASSASVAGGREQYF
d_call: TRBD1; v_call: TRBV25-1; clone_size: .; j_call: TRBJ1-4; cdr3_length: 17; cdr3_nt: TGTGCCAGCAGTGAATCCGGACAGGGGAAAGCTAATGAAAAACTGTTTTTT; cdr3_aa: CASSESGQGKANEKLFF
d_call: .; v_call: TRBV6-5; clone_size: .; j_call: TRBJ1-6; cdr3_length: 15; cdr3_nt: TGTGCCAGCAGTTACACCGACGTCCTAGGTTCACCCCTCCACTTT; cdr3_aa: CASSYTDVLGSPLHF
d_call: .; v_call: TRBV15; clone_size: .; j_call: TRBJ2-3; cdr3_length: 14; cdr3_nt: TGTGCCACCGGCAGTGGGGGTAGCACAGATACGCAGTATTTT; cdr3_aa: CATGSGGSTDTQYF
d_call: TRBD1; v_call: TRBV28; clone_size: .; j_call: TRBJ1-2; cdr3_length: 17; cdr3_nt: TGTGCCAGCAGTGCCTCGGGACAGGGCGCTTTTAACTATGGCTACACCTTC; cdr3_aa: CASSASGQGAFNYGYTF
d_call: .; v_call: TRBV7-9; clone_size: .; j_call: TRBJ2-4; cdr3_length: 11; cdr3_nt: TGTGCCAGCAGCCCCGAAAACATTCAGTACTTC; cdr3_aa: CASSPENIQYF
d_call: .; v_call: TRBV7-3; clone_size: .; j_call: TRBJ1-5; cdr3_length: 16; cdr3_nt: TGTGCCAGCAGCTTTAGGACGGGGAGGGGCAATCAGCCCCAGCATTTT; cdr3_aa: CASSFRTGRGNQPQHF
d_call: TRBD1; v_call: TRBV6-5; clone_size: once; j_call: TRBJ2-1; cdr3_length: 12; cdr3_nt: TGTGCCAGCAACCCACAGGGGGATGAGCAGTTCTTC; cdr3_aa: CASNPQGDEQFF
d_call: .; v_call: TRBV28; clone_size: .; j_call: TRBJ2-1; cdr3_length: 16; cdr3_nt: TGTGCCAGCAGTACAACCTCGAGGGGGGAATGGAATGAGCAGTTCTTC; cdr3_aa: CASSTTSRGEWNEQFF
d_call: TRBD2; v_call: TRBV7-9; clone_size: .; j_call: TRBJ2-3; cdr3_length: 15; cdr3_nt: TGTGCCAGCAGCTTAAATCTAGCGGCCTCAGATACGCAGTATTTT; cdr3_aa: CASSLNLAASDTQYF